A single sample gave rise to the 9 T cell receptor beta chains below, sequenced in a study of beta chain features in type 1 diabetes. Study-wide points: Significant though moderate, a shortening of TCRB CDR3s appeared in all four CD4+ subsets of Type 1 diabetes patients.

TCRB transcripts that were expressed got sequenced, as all of the isolated RNA had been reverse transcribed. Clones were sequenced by immunoSEQ multiplex PCR, and TCRdb holds only the in-frame ones, with some missing. The table records hundreds of thousands of clones, about an eighth of them present only once. These receptors are not linked to any known antigen. Source material: naive CD4+ T cells from blood. The receptors here all came from a man between 18 and 35 years old with type 1 diabetes.

This clone occurred a few times. The V call is TRBV5-1, the J call TRBJ2-3; 7 nucleotides match TRBD1. CDR3 length: 14 amino acids. Germline CDR1 reads SGHRS; CDR2 reads YFSETQ. Unmatched junction bases numbered 7, after V lost 7 bases and J lost 2 bases. The CDR3 DNA follows: TGCGCCAGCCGCACCCAGGGGGTCACAGATACGCAGTATTTT. This encodes CASRTQGVTDTQYF.

This clone was observed a few times. The CDR3 spells CASSQGFRVTDTQYF. The CDR3 coding sequence is TGTGCCAGCAGCCAAGGGTTCAGAGTAACAGATACGCAGTATTTT. V gene TRBV14 combines with J gene TRBJ2-3; D gene unclear. Deletions cut 1 base from V and 3 bases from J, with 11 bases between. The CDR3 is 15 amino acids. Per germline, CDR1 SGHDN and CDR2 FVKESK.

This clone turned up a few times. The chain carries TRBV18 and TRBJ2-1; 11 bases fit TRBD2. The CDR3 consists of 15 residues. Unmatched junction bases numbered 4, after V lost 6 bases and J lost 3 bases. Germline loops: CDR1 KGHSH, CDR2 LQKENI. The CDR3 DNA follows: TGTGCCAGCTCCCCGACTAGCGGGGTCTACAATGAGCAGTTCTTC. This translates into CASSPTSGVYNEQFF.

The chain has TRBV30 and TRBJ2-7; 7 positions match TRBD2. The junction had 3 bases not matched to a gene; V was cut back by 2 bases and J by 2 bases. Germline CDR1 reads GTSNPN; CDR2 reads SVGIG (reference sequence). The CDR3 has 13 amino acids. Here the CDR3 DNA reads TGTGCCTGGAGTACGGGGACTACCTACGAGCAGTACTTC. Encoded protein: CAWSTGTTYEQYF. Combining the CDR3 with reference TRBV30 and TRBJ2-7 gives the whole variable domain SQTIHQWPATLVQPVGSPLSLECTVEGTSNPNLYWYRQAAGRGLQLLFYSVGIGQISSEVPQNLSASRPQDRQFILSSKKLLLSDSGFYLCAWSTGTTYEQYFGPGTRLTVT.

The chain employs TRBV18 and TRBJ2-7; D unclear. Germline lookup yields CDR1 KGHSH and CDR2 LQKENI. The CDR3 covers 14 residues. The V and J ends lost 2 bases and 3 bases respectively, with 11 bases between them. The CDR3 nucleotides read TGTGCCAGCTCACCAAGGACCAATGACTACGAGCAGTACTTC. It encodes CASSPRTNDYEQYF.

This clone was observed a handful of times. The chain uses TRBV15 and TRBJ1-5; 8 positions match TRBD1. The ends lost 0 bases at V and 0 bases at J; junction bases unmatched: 4. The germline V gene encodes CDR1 LNHNV and CDR2 YYDKDF (reference sequence). The CDR3 is 17 residues long. In DNA, the CDR3 is TGTGCCACCAGCAGAGATTGGCAGGGGGCTAGCAATCAGCCCCAGCATTTT. This encodes CATSRDWQGASNQPQHF. Looking up the rest from reference TRBV15 and TRBJ1-5 gives the full variable domain: DAMVIQNPRYQVTQFGKPVTLSCSQTLNHNVMYWYQQKSSQAPKLLFHYYDKDFNNEADTPDNFQSRRPNTSFCFLDIRSPGLGDTAMYLCATSRDWQGASNQPQHFGDGTRLSIL.

J is TRBJ2-7 and V is TRBV5-8; 7 bases agree with TRBD1. V lost 0 bases, J lost 4 bases, and 4 bases stayed unmatched. This CDR3 has 14 residues. Germline V gene data show CDR1 as SGHTS and CDR2 as YDEGEE. CDR3 coding DNA: TGTGCCAGCAGCTTGGGGGGACAGCAATACGAGCAGTACTTC. It is translated as CASSLGGQQYEQYF.

The table lists this clone with a few counts. The V and J genes are TRBV10-3 and TRBJ2-5; TRBD2 matches at 13 bases. The germline V gene has CDR1 ENHRY and CDR2 SYGVKD. The CDR3 is made up of 13 amino acids. The V gene end was trimmed by 8 bases and the J gene end by 5 bases; junction bases not matched to a gene: 2. The CDR3 region is CAIALAGGETQYF. The CDR3 DNA follows: TGTGCCATCGCACTAGCGGGAGGGGAGACCCAGTACTTC.

The chain links TRBV6-5 to TRBJ2-3; the D is unclear. Germline loops: CDR1 MNHEY, CDR2 SVGAGI. The CDR3 sequence is 14 residues long. Trimming left V 5 bases short and J 1 base short, with 10 bases between. The CDR3 is CASSKGPGTDTQYF. The DNA for the CDR3 is TGTGCCAGCAGTAAAGGCCCCGGCACAGATACGCAGTATTTT.